This is a list of T cell receptor beta chains from one sample in a study of T-cell reconstitution after alpha-beta-depleted transplantation in children. TCRdb redid the calling of the PCR reads with MiXCR, one entry per CDR3 protein. The repertoire has nearly 250,000 distinct CDR3 sequences, around 7.8% of them found once; the top ten carry roughly 6%. The sample here was PBMCs, mostly from graft donor cells, taken 180 days after TCRalphabeta/CD19-depleted stem cell transplant. The source is a male patient younger than 18 who had a stem cell transplant for acute lymphoblastic leukemia, so the T cells may come from the graft donor. Each CDR3 is given with its conserved first and last residue. Each record gives: J gene, clone size, V gene, D gene, CDR3 DNA, CDR3 protein. The D gene is left open where the match is weak. Expanded clones get a size class; other rows say once, few or many, or leave the size out.

>TRBJ1-5|many|TRBV7-9|.
TGTGCCAGCAGCCCCCAGGGCGATCAGCCCCAGCATTTT
CASSPQGDQPQHF
>TRBJ2-5|.|TRBV20-1|TRBD1
TGCAGTGTCCTGGGGACAGGGGGTATAATGACGCAAGAGACCCAGTACTTC
CSVLGTGGIMTQETQYF
>TRBJ2-7|many|TRBV28|TRBD1
TGTGCCAGCAGTTTTGGGGACAGGCTCTCCTACGAGCAGTACTTC
CASSFGDRLSYEQYF
>TRBJ1-6|many|TRBV27|TRBD1
TGTGCCAGCACCTACTCCGGGACAGGGCAAAATTCACCCCTCCATTTT
CASTYSGTGQNSPLHF
>TRBJ2-3|.|TRBV4-1|TRBD1
TGCGCCAGCAGGGGGGACAGGGAAAAAACCCCGGATACGCAGTATTTT
CASRGDREKTPDTQYF
>TRBJ2-6|few|TRBV2|.
TGTGCCAGCAGTGATCCTGGGGCCAACGTCCTGACTTTC
CASSDPGANVLTF
>TRBJ2-7|many|TRBV5-5|TRBD1
TGTGCCAGCAGCTTGGAGGGACAGGACCTCTACGAGCAGTACTTC
CASSLEGQDLYEQYF
>TRBJ1-1|many|TRBV29-1|TRBD1
TGCAGCGTTTACAGGGGCGACACTGAAGCTTTCTTT
CSVYRGDTEAFF
>TRBJ2-2|many|TRBV7-9|.
TGTGCCAGCAGGGATTCCGGGGAGCTGTTTTTT
CASRDSGELFF
>TRBJ1-2|many|TRBV5-1|.
TGCGCCAGCAGCTTAGAGGGGGTGGACTATGGCTACACCTTC
CASSLEGVDYGYTF
>TRBJ2-1|many|TRBV4-3|TRBD1
TGCGCCAGCAGCCAAGATCAAGGGCGACAGGGGCCCGATGAGCAGTTCTTC
CASSQDQGRQGPDEQFF
>TRBJ2-1|.|TRBV12-3/TRBV12-4|TRBD2
TGTGCCTGCAGTTGCCGGGTTATAACTAGCGGGATTTGCAATGAGCAGTTCTTC
CACSCRVITSGICNEQFF
>TRBJ1-1|many|TRBV9|.
TGTGCCAGCAGCGCCCACCGGCGGACGGAAAACACTGAAGCTTTCTTT
CASSAHRRTENTEAFF
>TRBJ2-7|many|TRBV12-3/TRBV12-4|.
TGTGCCAGCAGTTTCCCAGGTACCTACGAGCAGTACTTC
CASSFPGTYEQYF
>TRBJ2-1|many|TRBV20-1|.
TGCAGTGCTCTCGAGATGAGGCCAATCAATGAGCAGTTCTTC
CSALEMRPINEQFF
>TRBJ1-4|many|TRBV5-1|.
TGCGCCAGCAGCTTGGAGGGACAATTTACAACTAATGAAAAACTGTTTTTT
CASSLEGQFTTNEKLFF
>TRBJ2-2|many|TRBV9|.
TGTGCCAGCAGCGTAAACCGAGCGGCGAACACCGGGGAGCTGTTTTTT
CASSVNRAANTGELFF
>TRBJ2-7|many|TRBV5-1|TRBD1
TGCGCCAGCAGCTTGGCACCGGGACAGGAGTCCTACGAGCAGTACTTC
CASSLAPGQESYEQYF
>TRBJ2-5|many|TRBV15|.
TGTGCCACCAGCCTCGAGAGGAGGGGTGAGACCCAGTACTTC
CATSLERRGETQYF
>TRBJ1-2|many|TRBV12-3/TRBV12-4|.
TGTGCCAGCAGTCCCCCCTTTAGGGGCAGCTCCTATGGCTACACCTTC
CASSPPFRGSSYGYTF
>TRBJ2-1|many|TRBV9|.
TGTGCCAGCAGCGTAGAGAGCGGCTCGTCCTACAATGAGCAGTTCTTC
CASSVESGSSYNEQFF
>TRBJ2-7|many|TRBV27|TRBD2
TGTGCCAGCAGTCTTAGCGGGGGGGCCCCATCCTACGAGCAGTACTTC
CASSLSGGAPSYEQYF
>TRBJ1-1|many|TRBV4-2|.
TGTGCCAGCAGCCAAGAGCCGAGGGGGAACACTGAAGCTTTCTTT
CASSQEPRGNTEAFF
>TRBJ2-3|many|TRBV15|.
TGTGCCACCAGCAAACCAGCCTCGGATACGCAGTATTTT
CATSKPASDTQYF
>TRBJ1-2|many|TRBV24-1|.
TGTGCCACCAGTGATTTGGCGGGGATCTATGGCTACACCTTC
CATSDLAGIYGYTF
>TRBJ2-5|many|TRBV7-8|TRBD1
TGTGCCAGCAGCTTATTCGGGACAGAAGAGACCCAGTACTTC
CASSLFGTEETQYF
>TRBJ1-2|many|TRBV20-1|.
TGCAGTGCTGCGGATGGGAACTATGGCTACACCTTC
CSAADGNYGYTF
>TRBJ2-3|.|TRBV29-1|.
TGCAGCGTGGACCATAGGACAATGGCAGATACGCAGTATTTT
CSVDHRTMADTQYF
>TRBJ2-5|many|TRBV28|.
TGTGCCAGCAGTTTTTGGTGGAGAAGTCAAGAGACCCAGTACTTC
CASSFWWRSQETQYF
>TRBJ1-1|many|TRBV29-1|TRBD1
TGCAGCGTTGGGGACAGGGGTGGAACTGAAGCTTTCTTT
CSVGDRGGTEAFF
>TRBJ2-7|many|TRBV20-1|TRBD1
TGCAGTGCTAACCCGGACAGGGGGGTTCCCTACGAGCAGTACTTC
CSANPDRGVPYEQYF